The clone carrying this T cell receptor (beta chain) turned up a few times. This sample was included in a study of blood T cell repertoires in COVID-19. Overall study: The United States, Italy and Spain supplied acute and convalescent COVID-19 samples. T cells, B-cell-depleted T cells, or PBMCs supplied cDNA or gDNA.

Original processing notes: Researchers report that nucleated cell counts were estimated from reference gene primer amplification. Profiling relied on immunoSEQ multiplex PCR, and the TCRdb table lists in-frame clones only, not all of them. For V, J and clone size, that table is used; D and trimming come from the DNA. This table has just over 150,000 clones, approximately 80% appearing once. The sequence derives from a man in his sixties with acute or convalescent COVID-19. The sequencing input was peripheral blood.

The CDR3 nucleotides are TGTGCCAGCAGCCAAGAAAACGGGGCCGGGGAGCTGTTTTTT. Translated, it gives CASSQENGAGELFF. The J gene is TRBJ2-2, the V gene TRBV4-2; D may be TRBD2 (5 bases). V lost 0 bases to trimming and J lost 6 bases, with 8 bases between them. CDR3 length: 14 amino acids. Looked up from germline, CDR1 is LGHNA and CDR2 is YNFKEQ.